The 27 T cell receptor beta chains reported below all come from one sample, sequenced in a study of CD8 T cells in Susac syndrome (dated by TCRdb to between 2018 and 2021). To prepare the library, the immunoSEQ multiplex PCR assay was applied. RNA was extracted with the RNeasy kit and roughly 0.45 to 1 ug was reverse transcribed using random hexamers. TCRdb ran its own pipeline on the public reads, namely fastp trimming at Q25 and MiXCR clone calling, and kept in-frame beta chains. Each entry merges the rows of one CDR3 protein and shows their most common DNA and genes. The sample data list about 190,000 distinct CDR3 sequences, and 91% of these were observed just once. The ten largest account for approximately 0.09% of the sample. Material for sequencing was CD4+ T cells from PBMCs. Receptor source: a human donor with Susac syndrome.

The rearrangement links TRBV12-3 or TRBV12-4 to TRBJ1-4; no clear D gene. V was trimmed by 2 bases and J by 7 bases, leaving 8 bases between them. CDR3 length: 13 amino acids. CDR3: CASSLFTGEKLFF. CDR3 DNA: TGTGCCAGCAGTTTATTTACGGGTGAAAAACTGTTTTTT.

The rearrangement joins TRBV11-2 to TRBJ2-7, with 8 bases identical to TRBD1. The germline gives CDR1 SGHAT, CDR2 FQNNGV. The CDR3 is 15 residues long. V lost 2 bases to trimming and J lost 4 bases; unmatched junction nucleotides: 7. The CDR3: CASSLIRGHVYEQYF. CDR3 bases: TGTGCCAGCAGCTTAATCAGGGGGCATGTTTACGAGCAGTACTTC.

The V gene is TRBV12-3 or TRBV12-4, the J gene TRBJ2-3; 9 bases align to TRBD2. This CDR3 contains 14 residues. V lost 6 bases and J lost 7; bases outside the gene matches: 8. The DNA of the CDR3 is TGTGCCAGCAGGTCCGGGACTAGCAGTAATACGCAGTATTTT. It yields the protein CASRSGTSSNTQYF.

The chain combines TRBV29-1 with TRBJ1-1; a possible D gene is TRBD1 (5 bases). Deletions cut 5 bases from V and 1 base from J, with 14 bases between. Looked up from germline, CDR1 is SQVTM and CDR2 is ANQGSEA. This CDR3 is built from 14 residues. The DNA of the CDR3 is TGCAGCGTTCGCCGCGGGGGGTGGAACACTGAAGCTTTCTTT. Translation: CSVRRGGWNTEAFF.

This clonotype appeared a single time. The chain couples TRBV6-5 to TRBJ2-5, with unresolved D. V lost 0 bases and J lost 4, with 15 bases in between. Germline-derived CDR1 and CDR2 are MNHEY and SVGAGI. CDR3 size: 16 residues. As DNA, the CDR3 is TGTGCCAGCAGTTACTCAGGCACACCCGGTAGAGAGACCCAGTACTTC. It encodes CASSYSGTPGRETQYF.

The CDR3 bases are TGTGCCAGCAGCTTAGATCTCCGGGTTGATGCGGGAAGGGGCAATGAGCAGTTCTTC. Residues: CASSLDLRVDAGRGNEQFF. This chain connects TRBV7-9 to TRBJ2-1, with D perhaps TRBD2 (6 bases). The V gene's germline CDR1 is SEHNR and CDR2 FQNEAQ (reference sequence). The V end was cut by 1 base, the J end by 6 bases, with 25 bases between. The CDR3 contains 19 residues.

The rearrangement links TRBV5-1 to TRBJ2-7; D is perhaps TRBD1 (6 bases). CDR3 length: 14 amino acids. V shed 3 bases and J shed 1 base, with 11 bases lying between them. The germline V gene encodes CDR1 SGHRS and CDR2 YFSETQ. The CDR3 region is CASSSHRESYEQYF. CDR3 sequence (DNA): TGCGCCAGCAGCTCCCACAGGGAATCCTACGAGCAGTACTTC.

The gene calls are TRBV30 and TRBJ2-3; either TRBD1 or TRBD2 may supply D (5 bases each). Germline values: CDR1 GTSNPN, CDR2 SVGIG (reference sequence). There are 13 residues in the CDR3. V shed 4 bases and J shed 10 bases, with 18 bases lying between them. The CDR3 region is CAWTLPGPQSQYF. CDR3 in DNA: TGTGCCTGGACCCTACCGGGACCCCAATCGCAGTATTTT.

V is TRBV2 and J is TRBJ2-1, with 9 bases identical to TRBD2. The CDR3 consists of 14 residues. In germline, CDR1 is SNHLY, CDR2 FYNNEI. Unmatched junction bases numbered 10, after V lost 8 bases and J lost 8 bases. This chain's CDR3 is CASPPERGVYEQFF. CDR3 nucleotides: TGTGCCAGCCCCCCGGAGCGGGGGGTATATGAGCAGTTCTTC.

This sequence joins TRBV4-2 and TRBJ2-2, with D maybe TRBD1 (5 bases). The V end lost 0 bases, the J end lost 7 bases, and 12 bases lay between the germline ends. The CDR3 covers 15 residues. Germline V gene data show CDR1 as LGHNA and CDR2 as YNFKEQ. The CDR3 protein is CASSQDSGSGGELFF. The CDR3, as DNA: TGTGCCAGCAGCCAAGATTCAGGGTCGGGCGGGGAGCTGTTTTTT.

V is TRBV5-1 and J is TRBJ2-3; 7 bases match TRBD2. This CDR3 has 15 residues. V gave up 3 bases and J gave up 3 bases; unmatched junction bases: 7. Germline V lookup: CDR1 SGHRS, CDR2 YFSETQ. CDR3: CASSSGLDGTDTQYF. CDR3 in DNA: TGCGCCAGCAGCTCTGGACTAGATGGTACAGATACGCAGTATTTT.

Here the CDR3 reads CASSPRTGQQETQYF. The CDR3, as DNA: TGTGCCAGCAGCCCAAGGACAGGGCAACAAGAGACCCAGTACTTC. V and J are TRBV5-4 and TRBJ2-5; 8 bases match TRBD1. The V segment lost 4 bases and the J segment 2 bases; nucleotides outside the gene matches: 7. This CDR3 contains 15 residues. CDR1 is SGHNT, CDR2 YYREEE, per germline (reference sequence). The entire variable domain, with the rest obtained from reference TRBV5-4 and TRBJ2-5, is as follows: ETGVTQSPTHLIKTRGQQVTLRCSSQSGHNTVSWYQQALGQGPQFIFQYYREEENGRGNFPPRFSGLQFPNYSSELNVNALELDDSALYLCASSPRTGQQETQYFGPGTRLLVL.

V and J are TRBV28 and TRBJ2-3, with 9 bases matching TRBD2. J lost 6 bases, V lost 8 bases, and 6 bases had no gene match. Germline CDR1 and CDR2: MDHEN and SYDVKM. The CDR3 loop spans 13 amino acids. In DNA, the CDR3 is TGTGCCAGCGGTAGCGGGAGTTTTGATACGCAGTATTTT. Amino acid sequence: CASGSGSFDTQYF.

The chain combines TRBV28 with TRBJ2-7; perhaps TRBD1 as D (6 bases). V was trimmed by 6 bases and J by 2 bases, leaving 14 bases between them. The length of the CDR3 is 14 residues. CDR1 is MDHEN and CDR2 is SYDVKM in the germline V gene. The CDR3 reads CASSLLRDTYEQYF. The DNA for the CDR3 is TGTGCCAGCAGCCTACTACGGGACACCTACGAGCAGTACTTC.

This clonotype was detected once. The V call is TRBV30, the J call TRBJ1-2; D is unclear. The germline V gene has CDR1 GTSNPN and CDR2 SVGIG (reference sequence). The CDR3 consists of 12 residues. The V end lost 3 bases, the J end lost 8 bases, and 13 bases lay between the germline ends. CDR3 amino acids: CAWSENFLGYTF. The CDR3 nucleotides are TGTGCCTGGAGCGAGAATTTCCTCGGCTACACCTTC.

This chain joins TRBV4-1 and TRBJ2-3, with D possibly being TRBD1 (5 bases). CDR1 is MGHRA, CDR2 YSYEKL, per germline. The CDR3 is made up of 17 amino acids. The ends were cut back, 2 bases at V and 0 bases at J, with 15 bases in the middle. The CDR3 DNA reads as TGCGCCAGCAGCCAACAGTGGGGCAGAACTAGCACAGATACGCAGTATTTT. As protein: CASSQQWGRTSTDTQYF.

The rearrangement uses TRBV28 and TRBJ2-5, with 7 bases lining up with TRBD1. The germline gives CDR1 MDHEN, CDR2 SYDVKM. CDR3 size: 14 residues. Unmatched junction bases numbered 7, after V lost 2 bases and J lost 7 bases. CDR3 sequence reads: CASSLGTVYGTQYF. For the CDR3, the DNA is TGTGCCAGCAGTTTAGGGACAGTTTATGGGACCCAGTACTTC.

This sequence joins TRBV5-1 and TRBJ1-2, with 8 bases lining up with TRBD1. Germline V lookup: CDR1 SGHRS, CDR2 YFSETQ. The length of the CDR3 is 16 residues. Germline trimming cut 4 bases from V and 5 bases from J; bases unmatched to any gene: 13. CDR3 amino acids: CASSPRQGSSLYGYTF. The DNA of the CDR3 is TGCGCCAGCAGCCCGAGACAGGGGTCAAGTCTATATGGCTACACCTTC. Variable domain in full (rest from reference TRBV5-1 and TRBJ1-2): KAGVTQTPRYLIKTRGQQVTLSCSPISGHRSVSWYQQTPGQGLQFLFEYFSETQRNKGNFPGRFSGRQFSNSRSEMNVSTLELGDSALYLCASSPRQGSSLYGYTFGSGTRLTVV.

The gene calls are TRBV5-4 and TRBJ1-3; D perhaps matches TRBD1 (5 bases). The CDR3 runs 14 residues. Germline V gives CDR1 SGHNT, CDR2 YYREEE (reference sequence). Trimming left V 0 bases short and J 4 bases short, with 8 bases between. The CDR3 DNA follows: TGTGCCAGCAGCTTGGGGGACCTAGGAAACACCATATATTTT. Its protein is CASSLGDLGNTIYF.

The rearrangement joins TRBV10-2 to TRBJ1-5; no clear D gene. The V gene's germline CDR1 is WSHSY and CDR2 SAAADI. The CDR3 runs to 14 residues. V lost 1 base and J 4 bases, leaving 8 bases between the germline ends. In DNA form, the CDR3 reads TGCGCCAGCAGTGAGTTGGAGGCGAATCAGCCCCAGCATTTT. Translation gives CASSELEANQPQHF.

The chain has TRBV24-1 and TRBJ1-4; TRBD1 might be the D (6 bases). Trimming removed 3 bases from V and 4 bases from J, with 11 bases in between. This CDR3 contains 15 residues. CDR1 is KGHDR, CDR2 SFDVKD, per germline. This CDR3 is CATSDTGGLNEKLFF. In nucleotides, the CDR3 is TGTGCCACCAGTGATACCGGGGGCCTTAATGAAAAACTGTTTTTT.

The J gene is TRBJ1-1, the V gene TRBV4-1; D is uncertain. CDR1 and CDR2 from the germline V gene are MGHRA and YSYEKL. Trimming removed 0 bases from V and 4 bases from J, with 9 bases in between. CDR3 size: 14 residues. Here the CDR3 reads CASSQDFLGTEAFF. The CDR3 region has the DNA TGCGCCAGCAGCCAAGATTTCTTGGGCACTGAAGCTTTCTTT.

DNA for the CDR3: TGCAGTGCTAGTCCGGGACACGGACTCTTCTTT. This encodes CSASPGHGLFF. This chain joins TRBV20-1 and TRBJ1-1, with D possibly matching TRBD1 (6 bases). CDR1 is DFQATT, CDR2 SNEGSKA, per germline (reference sequence). This CDR3 has 11 amino acids. V gave up 3 bases and J gave up 14 bases, with 16 bases separating them.

This chain uses TRBV28 with TRBJ2-3; the D gene is possibly TRBD2 (6 bases). The CDR3 loop spans 12 amino acids. CDR1 and CDR2 (germline): MDHEN, SYDVKM. V dropped 6 bases and J dropped 14 bases, with 18 bases sitting between them. The CDR3, as DNA: TGTGCCAGCAGAAGGACTACCCCAAGCTTGTATTTT. Translated: CASRRTTPSLYF.

The chain has TRBV15 and TRBJ1-3, with no clear D. Trimming removed 0 bases from V and 1 base from J, with 4 bases in between. The germline V gene encodes CDR1 LNHNV and CDR2 YYDKDF (reference sequence). The CDR3 has 14 residues. Here the CDR3 DNA reads TGTGCCACCAGCAGAGAAGGGTCTGGAAACACCATATATTTT. This codes for CATSREGSGNTIYF.

This clonotype was counted a single time. The chain recombines TRBV3-1 with TRBJ1-1; no definite D call. The V end lost 4 bases, the J end lost 6 bases, and 18 bases lay between the germline ends. This CDR3 has 15 residues. Germline V gene sequence: CDR1 LGHDT, CDR2 YNNKEL (reference sequence). CDR3 sequence (DNA): TGTGCCAGCAGCCCCCCCGGGATAAGGAGGGCTGAAGCTTTCTTT. It translates to CASSPPGIRRAEAFF.

The V call is TRBV20-1, the J call TRBJ2-5; D might be TRBD2 (6 bases). The V end lost 1 base, the J end lost 2 bases, and 8 bases lay between the germline ends. Per the germline V gene, CDR1 is DFQATT and CDR2 is SNEGSKA (reference sequence). This CDR3 has 13 residues. Written as DNA, the CDR3 is TGCAGTGCTAGAGGGGGGGTTCAAGAGACCCAGTACTTC. Residues: CSARGGVQETQYF.